This T cell receptor (beta chain) was recovered during a study of early T cells in non-severe SARS-CoV-2 infection. This clonotype was counted ten times or more. A single record per CDR3 protein comes from TCRdb applying MiXCR to the 5' RACE reads. The profile shows approximately 52,000 distinct CDR3 sequences, 8% to 9% of them singletons. Germline V gene data show CDR1 as LGHNT and CDR2 as FRNRAP. The CDR3 covers 15 residues. The V end was cut by 1 base, the J end by 4 bases, with 11 bases between. The sequence was obtained from an adult who was a healthcare worker with PCR-confirmed SARS-CoV-2 infection or an uninfected control (not recorded which). The sequencing sample was made of whole blood. V usage is TRBV12-5 and J usage is TRBJ1-5; D is perhaps TRBD1 (5 bases). The CDR3 DNA reads TGTGCTAGTGGTTTGGGAGGGGCGGAAAATCAGCCCCAGCATTTT. Its protein product is CASGLGGAENQPQHF.